What follows are 14 T cell receptor beta chains derived from one specimen sequenced in a study of T cell responses to AZD1222 COVID-19 vaccine. TCRdb keeps only in-frame clones here, not all; method: immunoSEQ multiplex PCR. Of roughly 150,000 clones listed, around 93% are singletons. Sequencing was performed on peripheral blood, taken on day 0 of AZD1222 vaccination. These receptors all come from an adult in good health.

The chain has TRBV5-1 and TRBJ1-6; TRBD1 matches 8 bases. The V gene end was trimmed by 0 bases and the J gene end by 6 bases; junction bases not matched to a gene: 2. Germline CDR1 is SGHRS and CDR2 is YFSETQ. The CDR3 consists of 15 residues. The CDR3, as DNA: TGCGCCAGCAGCTTGGGACAGGGGAGTAATTCACCCCTCCACTTT. Encoded protein: CASSLGQGSNSPLHF.

V usage is TRBV2 and J usage is TRBJ2-1; D is unclear. Trimming pared 3 bases from V and 8 bases from J, leaving 17 bases between. CDR1 and CDR2 (germline): SNHLY, FYNNEI. There are 15 residues in the CDR3. The CDR3 protein is CASSDEYSPWDEQFF. CDR3 coding DNA: TGTGCCAGCAGTGACGAGTATAGCCCTTGGGATGAGCAGTTCTTC. Supplemented by reference TRBV2 and TRBJ2-1, the full variable domain reads EPEVTQTPSHQVTQMGQEVILRCVPISNHLYFYWYRQILGQKVEFLVSFYNNEISEKSEIFDDQFSVERPDGSNFTLKIRSTKLEDSAMYFCASSDEYSPWDEQFFGPGTRLTVL.

This chain connects TRBV2 to TRBJ1-5, with 11 bases matching TRBD1. Per the germline V gene, CDR1 is SNHLY and CDR2 is FYNNEI. The junction had 5 bases not matched to a gene; V was cut back by 2 bases and J by 8 bases. The CDR3 covers 15 residues. The CDR3 region is CASSEYGTGGEPQHF. CDR3 DNA sequence: TGTGCCAGCAGTGAATACGGGACAGGGGGGGAGCCCCAGCATTTT. The variable domain in full, completed from reference TRBV2 and TRBJ1-5, reads EPEVTQTPSHQVTQMGQEVILRCVPISNHLYFYWYRQILGQKVEFLVSFYNNEISEKSEIFDDQFSVERPDGSNFTLKIRSTKLEDSAMYFCASSEYGTGGEPQHFGDGTRLSIL.

The V and J genes are TRBV12-3 or TRBV12-4 and TRBJ1-2, with 8 bases identical to TRBD1. The CDR3 totals 13 residues. Trimming took 6 bases from V and 2 from J; bases not matched to a gene: 2. The CDR3 loop reads CASSGQGNYGYTF. The DNA of the CDR3 is TGTGCCAGCAGCGGACAGGGAAACTATGGCTACACCTTC.

There are a few counts of this clone. Additional DNA sequences in this sample encode the identical CDR3. The gene calls are TRBV19 and TRBJ2-7; D could derive from TRBD1 or TRBD2 (5 bases each). Trimming pared 5 bases from V and 4 bases from J, leaving 9 bases between. From germline, CDR1 is LNHDA and CDR2 SQIVND (reference sequence). This CDR3 is built from 12 residues. The CDR3 bases are TGTGCCAGTAGTGGGGACGGTTACGAGCAGTACTTC. Protein product: CASSGDGYEQYF.

The rearrangement links TRBV6-5 to TRBJ2-7; D gene unclear. This CDR3 contains 13 residues. Trimming cost V 6 bases and J 3 bases, with 12 bases left between them. The germline CDR1 and CDR2 sequences are MNHEY and SVGAGI. The CDR3 here is CASSTTQDYEQYF. CDR3 DNA sequence: TGTGCCAGCAGCACCACACAAGACTACGAGCAGTACTTC.

The genes are TRBV19 and TRBJ2-7; TRBD1 is a possible D gene (6 bases). Germline CDR1 and CDR2: LNHDA and SQIVND (reference sequence). This CDR3 has 11 amino acids. V was cut by 7 bases and J by 6 bases, with 10 bases left in between. The CDR3 sequence: CASKQGGEQYF. CDR3 in DNA: TGTGCCAGTAAACAGGGTGGCGAGCAGTACTTC.

This sequence joins TRBV12-3 or TRBV12-4 and TRBJ2-5; D remains unclear. The CDR3 runs to 12 residues. The V and J ends lost 6 bases and 0 bases respectively, with 5 bases between them. CDR3 protein: CASSAYQETQYF. In DNA form, the CDR3 reads TGTGCCAGCAGCGCGTACCAAGAGACCCAGTACTTC.

The gene calls are TRBV12-5 and TRBJ2-1; the match to TRBD2 covers 10 bases. Germline V gene sequence: CDR1 LGHNT, CDR2 FRNRAP. The CDR3 loop spans 16 amino acids. With 4 bases clipped from V and 0 bases from J, the junction kept 3 bases outside the gene matches. The CDR3 coding sequence is TGTGCTAGTGGTTGGATAGCGGGGGGCTCCTACAATGAGCAGTTCTTC. Its translation: CASGWIAGGSYNEQFF. The full variable domain, with the rest looked up from reference TRBV12-5 and TRBJ2-1, is DARVTQTPRHKVTEMGQEVTMRCQPILGHNTVFWYRQTMMQGLELLAYFRNRAPLDDSGMPKDRFSAEMPDATLATLKIQPSEPRDSAVYFCASGWIAGGSYNEQFFGPGTRLTVL.

The sample holds one count of this clone. V usage is TRBV21-1 and J usage is TRBJ1-2; no DNA check was done on the table's D call, TRBD1. TRBV21-1 is termed a pseudogene. This CDR3 is 17 amino acids long. Here the CDR3 DNA reads TGTGCCAGCAGTAAAAGGGTTCCGGCAGGGGGAAACTATGGCTACACCTTC. It yields the protein CASSKRVPAGGNYGYTF.

J is TRBJ1-4 and V is TRBV4-1; D possibly corresponds to TRBD1 (6 bases). CDR1 MGHRA and CDR2 YSYEKL come from the germline V gene. This CDR3 is built from 17 residues. V lost 1 base and J lost 0, with 12 bases in between. The CDR3 loop is CASSQVGGTPTNEKLFF. The CDR3 DNA sequence: TGCGCCAGCAGCCAAGTCGGAGGGACACCAACTAATGAAAAACTGTTTTTT.

This chain connects TRBV5-4 to TRBJ1-3; 7 bases agree with TRBD1. The trim removed 0 bases at V and 4 bases at J, leaving 4 bases unmatched. Germline lookup yields CDR1 SGHNT and CDR2 YYREEE (reference sequence). The CDR3 length is 15 residues. The chain's CDR3 is CASSLAGTEGNTIYF. Written as DNA, the CDR3 is TGTGCCAGCAGCTTGGCCGGGACAGAGGGAAACACCATATATTTT.

The chain couples TRBV18 to TRBJ1-1, with no clear D. The germline V and J ends were trimmed by 3 bases and 6 bases, with 5 bases remaining between them. This CDR3 has 11 residues. Per germline, CDR1 KGHSH and CDR2 LQKENI. The CDR3 spells CASSPSSEAFF. The DNA for the CDR3 is TGTGCCAGCTCACCCTCTTCTGAAGCTTTCTTT. The complete variable domain, with remaining parts taken from reference TRBV18 and TRBJ1-1, reads NAGVMQNPRHLVRRRGQEARLRCSPMKGHSHVYWYRQLPEEGLKFMVYLQKENIIDESGMPKERFSAEFPKEGPSILRIQQVVRGDSAAYFCASSPSSEAFFGQGTRLTVV.

V is TRBV7-9 and J is TRBJ1-6; 8 positions agree with TRBD1. Germline V lookup: CDR1 SEHNR, CDR2 FQNEAQ (reference sequence). The CDR3 sequence is 15 residues long. Trimming at V came to 1 base and at J to 8 bases, leaving 4 bases not matched to a gene. CDR3: CASSLGATGDSPLHF. For the CDR3, the DNA is TGTGCCAGCAGCTTAGGGGCGACAGGGGATTCACCCCTCCACTTT.